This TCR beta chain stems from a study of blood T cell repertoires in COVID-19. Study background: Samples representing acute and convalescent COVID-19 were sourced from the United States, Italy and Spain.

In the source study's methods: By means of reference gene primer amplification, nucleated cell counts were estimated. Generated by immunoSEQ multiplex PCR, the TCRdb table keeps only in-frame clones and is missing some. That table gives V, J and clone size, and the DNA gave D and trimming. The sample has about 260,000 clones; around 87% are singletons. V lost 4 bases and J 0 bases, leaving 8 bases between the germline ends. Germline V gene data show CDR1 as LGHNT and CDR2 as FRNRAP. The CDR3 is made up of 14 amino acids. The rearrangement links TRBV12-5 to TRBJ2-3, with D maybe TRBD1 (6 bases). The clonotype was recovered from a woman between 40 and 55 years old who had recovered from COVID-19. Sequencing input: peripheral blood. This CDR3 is CASGSGQSTDTQYF. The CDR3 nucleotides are TGTGCTAGTGGTTCCGGACAGAGCACAGATACGCAGTATTTT.